This T cell receptor (beta chain) was sequenced during a study of T cells in Graves' hyperthyroidism and ophthalmopathy. The study excluded patients with uncontrolled infection, other autoimmune disease, pregnancy or lactation. This clonotype was seen a handful of times. The V gene's germline CDR1 is DFQATT and CDR2 SNEGSKA (reference sequence). This CDR3 is 14 amino acids long. The V end lost 1 base, the J end lost 1 base, and 9 bases lay between the germline ends. Amplification of TCR beta CDR3 regions was performed using RNA transcripts as template. The HTBI primer set served for first-round RT-PCR of the TCR CDR3. TCRdb recomputed calls from the multiplex PCR reads with MiXCR, one row per CDR3 protein. In the table there are a few hundred thousand distinct CDR3 sequences, less than 25% of which are singletons.

The chain joins TRBV20-1 to TRBJ2-3, with D possibly being TRBD1 (5 bases). Sequencing input: blood. The clonotype comes from a woman in her sixties or seventies with Graves' ophthalmopathy. The CDR3 here is CSARVGAGTDTQYF. The DNA of the CDR3 is TGCAGTGCTAGAGTTGGGGCTGGCACAGATACGCAGTATTTT.